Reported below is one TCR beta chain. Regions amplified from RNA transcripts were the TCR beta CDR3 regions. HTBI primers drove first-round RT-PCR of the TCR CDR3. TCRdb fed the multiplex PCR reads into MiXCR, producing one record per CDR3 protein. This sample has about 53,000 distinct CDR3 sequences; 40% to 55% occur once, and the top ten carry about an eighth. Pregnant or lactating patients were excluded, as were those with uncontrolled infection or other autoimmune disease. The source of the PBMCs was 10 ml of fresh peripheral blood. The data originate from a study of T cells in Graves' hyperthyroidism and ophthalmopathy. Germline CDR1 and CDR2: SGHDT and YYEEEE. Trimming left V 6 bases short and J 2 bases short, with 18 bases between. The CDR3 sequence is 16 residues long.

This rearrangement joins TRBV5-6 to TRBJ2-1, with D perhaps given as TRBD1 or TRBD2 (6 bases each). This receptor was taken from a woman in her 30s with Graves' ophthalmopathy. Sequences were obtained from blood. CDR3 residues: CASIPGASGAYNEQFF. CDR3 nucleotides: TGTGCCAGCATCCCGGGGGCTTCCGGGGCCTACAATGAGCAGTTCTTC.